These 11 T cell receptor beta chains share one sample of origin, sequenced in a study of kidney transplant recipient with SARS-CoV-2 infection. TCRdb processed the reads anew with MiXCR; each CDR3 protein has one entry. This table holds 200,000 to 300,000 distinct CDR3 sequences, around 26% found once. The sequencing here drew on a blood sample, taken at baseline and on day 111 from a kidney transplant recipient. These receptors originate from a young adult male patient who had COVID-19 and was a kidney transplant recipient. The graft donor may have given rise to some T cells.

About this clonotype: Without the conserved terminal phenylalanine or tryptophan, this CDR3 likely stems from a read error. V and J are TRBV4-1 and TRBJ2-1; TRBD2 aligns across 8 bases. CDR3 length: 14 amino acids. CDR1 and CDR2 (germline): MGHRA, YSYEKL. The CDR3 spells CASTKREPYNEQFS. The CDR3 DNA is TGCGCTAGCACAAAGCGGGAGCCCTACAATGAGCAGTTCTCC.

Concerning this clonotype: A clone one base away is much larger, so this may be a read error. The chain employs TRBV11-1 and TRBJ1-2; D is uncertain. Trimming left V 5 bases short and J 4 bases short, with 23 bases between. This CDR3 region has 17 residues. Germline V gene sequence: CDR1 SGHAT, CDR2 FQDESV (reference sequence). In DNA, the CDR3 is TGTGCCAGCAGCGATAACCTTAAGGCTGGAAAGACCTATGGCTACACCTTC. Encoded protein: CASSDNLKAGKTYGYTF.

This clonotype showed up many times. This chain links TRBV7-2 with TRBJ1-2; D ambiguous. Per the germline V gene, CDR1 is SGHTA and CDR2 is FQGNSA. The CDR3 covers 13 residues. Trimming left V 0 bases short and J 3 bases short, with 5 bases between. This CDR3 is CASSLAQDYGYTF. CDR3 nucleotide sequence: TGTGCCAGCAGCTTAGCCCAAGACTATGGCTACACCTTC.

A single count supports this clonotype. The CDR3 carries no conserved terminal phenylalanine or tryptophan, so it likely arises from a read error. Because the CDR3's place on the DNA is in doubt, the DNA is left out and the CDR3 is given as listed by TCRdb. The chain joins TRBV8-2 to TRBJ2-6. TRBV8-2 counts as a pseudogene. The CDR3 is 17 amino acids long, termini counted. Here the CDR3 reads CGNGLRITQSRANVLTL.

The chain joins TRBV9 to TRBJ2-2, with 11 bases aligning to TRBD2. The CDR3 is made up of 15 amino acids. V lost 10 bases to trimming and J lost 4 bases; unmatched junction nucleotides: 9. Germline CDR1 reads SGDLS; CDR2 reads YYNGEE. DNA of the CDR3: TGTGCCCGCACCTCCCTAGCGGGAGGCACCGGGGAGCTGTTTTTT. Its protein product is CARTSLAGGTGELFF.

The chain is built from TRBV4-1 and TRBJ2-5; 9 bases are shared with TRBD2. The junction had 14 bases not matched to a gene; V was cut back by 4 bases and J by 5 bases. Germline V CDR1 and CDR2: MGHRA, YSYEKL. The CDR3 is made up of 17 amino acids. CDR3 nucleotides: TGCGCCAGCAGCCCCCAGAGGGGTAGCGGGAGACGGGAGACCCAGTACTTC. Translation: CASSPQRGSGRRETQYF.

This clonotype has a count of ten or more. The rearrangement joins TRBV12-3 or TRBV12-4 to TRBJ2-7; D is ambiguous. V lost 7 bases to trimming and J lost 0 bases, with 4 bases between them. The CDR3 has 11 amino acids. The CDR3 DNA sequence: TGTGCCAGCATGAGCTCCTACGAGCAGTACTTC. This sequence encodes CASMSSYEQYF.

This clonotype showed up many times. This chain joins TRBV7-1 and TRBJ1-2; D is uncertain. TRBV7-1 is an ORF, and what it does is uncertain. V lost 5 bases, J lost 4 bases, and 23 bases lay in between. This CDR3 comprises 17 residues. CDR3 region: CASSIVSHEGKTYGYTF. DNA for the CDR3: TGTGCCAGCAGCATAGTTAGTCACGAGGGAAAGACCTATGGCTACACCTTC.

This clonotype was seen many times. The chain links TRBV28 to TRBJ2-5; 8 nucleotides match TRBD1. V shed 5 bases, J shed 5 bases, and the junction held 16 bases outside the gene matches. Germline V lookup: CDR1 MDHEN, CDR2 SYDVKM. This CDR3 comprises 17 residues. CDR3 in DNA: TGTGCCAGCAGTATAGGAGGACAGGGCGGGGAATCTGAGACCCAGTACTTC. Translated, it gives CASSIGGQGGESETQYF.

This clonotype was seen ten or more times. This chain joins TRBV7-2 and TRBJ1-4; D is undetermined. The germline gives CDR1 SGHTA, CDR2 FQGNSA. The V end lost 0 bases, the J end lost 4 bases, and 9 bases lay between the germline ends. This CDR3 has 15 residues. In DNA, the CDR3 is TGTGCCAGCAGCTTAGCTCGGCAGCGTAATGAAAAACTGTTTTTT. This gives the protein CASSLARQRNEKLFF.

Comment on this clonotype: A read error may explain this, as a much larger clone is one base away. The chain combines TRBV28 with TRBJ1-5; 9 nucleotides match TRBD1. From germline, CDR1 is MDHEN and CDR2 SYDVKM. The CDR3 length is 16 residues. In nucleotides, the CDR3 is TGTGCCAGCAGCAGACCCGGGACAGGGAGGAATCAGCCCCGGCATTTT. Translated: CASSRPGTGRNQPRHF.